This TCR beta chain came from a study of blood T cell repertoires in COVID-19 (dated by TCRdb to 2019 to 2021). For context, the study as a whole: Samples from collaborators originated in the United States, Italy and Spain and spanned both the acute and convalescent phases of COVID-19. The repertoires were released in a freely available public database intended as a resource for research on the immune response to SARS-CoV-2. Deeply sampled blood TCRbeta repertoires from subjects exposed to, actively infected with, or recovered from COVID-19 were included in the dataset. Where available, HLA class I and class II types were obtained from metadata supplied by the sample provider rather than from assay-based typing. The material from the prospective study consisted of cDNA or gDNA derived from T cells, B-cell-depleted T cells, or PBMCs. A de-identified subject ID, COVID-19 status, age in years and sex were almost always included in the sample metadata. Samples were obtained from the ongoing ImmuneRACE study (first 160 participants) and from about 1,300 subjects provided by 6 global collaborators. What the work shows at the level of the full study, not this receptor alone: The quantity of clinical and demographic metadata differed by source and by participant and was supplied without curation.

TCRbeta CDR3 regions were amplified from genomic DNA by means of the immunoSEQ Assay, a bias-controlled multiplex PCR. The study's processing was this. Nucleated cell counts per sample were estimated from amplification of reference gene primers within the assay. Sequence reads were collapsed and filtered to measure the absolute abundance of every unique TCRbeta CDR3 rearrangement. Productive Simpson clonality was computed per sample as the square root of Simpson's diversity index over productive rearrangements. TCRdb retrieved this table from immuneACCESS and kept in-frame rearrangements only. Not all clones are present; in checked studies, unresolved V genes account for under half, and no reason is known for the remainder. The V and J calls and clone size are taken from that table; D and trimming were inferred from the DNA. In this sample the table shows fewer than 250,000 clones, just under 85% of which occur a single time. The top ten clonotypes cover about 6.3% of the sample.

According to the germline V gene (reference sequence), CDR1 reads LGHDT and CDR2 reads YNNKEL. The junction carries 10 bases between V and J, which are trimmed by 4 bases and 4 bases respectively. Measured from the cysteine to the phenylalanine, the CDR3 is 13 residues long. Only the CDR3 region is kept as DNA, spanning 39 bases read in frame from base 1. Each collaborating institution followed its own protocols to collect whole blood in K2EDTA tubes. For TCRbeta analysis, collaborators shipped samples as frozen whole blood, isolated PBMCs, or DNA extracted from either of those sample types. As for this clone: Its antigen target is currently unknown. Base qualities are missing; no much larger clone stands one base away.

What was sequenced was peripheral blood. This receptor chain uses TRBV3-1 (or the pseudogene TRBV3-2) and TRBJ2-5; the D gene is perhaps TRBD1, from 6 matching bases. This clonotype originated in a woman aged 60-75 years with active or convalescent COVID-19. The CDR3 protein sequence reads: CASSRQAGETQYF. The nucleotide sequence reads TGTGCCAGCAGCCGACAGGCGGGAGAGACCCAGTACTTC.